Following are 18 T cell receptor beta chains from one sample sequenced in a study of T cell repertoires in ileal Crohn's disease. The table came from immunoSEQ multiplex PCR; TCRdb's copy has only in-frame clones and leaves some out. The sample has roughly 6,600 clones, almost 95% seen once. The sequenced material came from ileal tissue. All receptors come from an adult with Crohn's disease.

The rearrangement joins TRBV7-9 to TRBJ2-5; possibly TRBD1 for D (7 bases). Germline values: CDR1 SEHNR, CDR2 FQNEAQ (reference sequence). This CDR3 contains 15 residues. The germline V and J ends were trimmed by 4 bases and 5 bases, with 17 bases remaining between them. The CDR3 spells CASSWGRGAVETQYF. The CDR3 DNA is TGTGCCAGCAGCTGGGGCAGGGGGGCGGTGGAGACCCAGTACTTC.

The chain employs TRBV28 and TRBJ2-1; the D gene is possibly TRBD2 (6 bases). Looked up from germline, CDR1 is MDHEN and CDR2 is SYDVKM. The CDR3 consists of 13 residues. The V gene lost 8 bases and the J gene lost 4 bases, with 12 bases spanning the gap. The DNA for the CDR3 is TGTGCCAGCCGGAAGCGGGCTTACAATGAGCAGTTCTTC. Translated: CASRKRAYNEQFF.

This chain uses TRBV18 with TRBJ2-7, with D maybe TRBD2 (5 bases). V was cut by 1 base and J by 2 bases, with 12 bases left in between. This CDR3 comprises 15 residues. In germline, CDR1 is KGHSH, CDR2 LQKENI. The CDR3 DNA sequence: TGTGCCAGCTCACCACGGGAGACCGACCCCTACGAGCAGTACTTC. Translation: CASSPRETDPYEQYF.

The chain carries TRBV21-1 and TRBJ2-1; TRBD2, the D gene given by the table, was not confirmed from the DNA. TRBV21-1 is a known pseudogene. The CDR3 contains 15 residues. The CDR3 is CAIHVTSANDNEQFF. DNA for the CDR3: TGTGCCATCCACGTGACTAGCGCAAACGACAATGAGCAGTTCTTC.

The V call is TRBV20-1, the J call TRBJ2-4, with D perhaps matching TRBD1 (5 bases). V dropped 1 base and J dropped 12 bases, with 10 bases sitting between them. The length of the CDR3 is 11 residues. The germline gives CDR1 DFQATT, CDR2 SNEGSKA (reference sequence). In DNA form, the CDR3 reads TGCAGTGCTAGAGGGACAATTCGTCAGTACTTC. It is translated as CSARGTIRQYF.

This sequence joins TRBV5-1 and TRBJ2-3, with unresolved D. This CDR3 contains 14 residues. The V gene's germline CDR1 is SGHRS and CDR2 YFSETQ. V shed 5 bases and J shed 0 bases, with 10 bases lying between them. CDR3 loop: CASRMTTSTDTQYF. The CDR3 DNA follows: TGCGCCAGCAGAATGACAACTAGCACAGATACGCAGTATTTT.

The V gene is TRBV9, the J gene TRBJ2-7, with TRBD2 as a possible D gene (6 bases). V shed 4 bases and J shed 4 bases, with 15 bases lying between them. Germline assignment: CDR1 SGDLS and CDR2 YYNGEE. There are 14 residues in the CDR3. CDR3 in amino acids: CASSPSSEPYEQYF. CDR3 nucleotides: TGTGCCAGCAGCCCGTCTAGCGAGCCGTACGAGCAGTACTTC.

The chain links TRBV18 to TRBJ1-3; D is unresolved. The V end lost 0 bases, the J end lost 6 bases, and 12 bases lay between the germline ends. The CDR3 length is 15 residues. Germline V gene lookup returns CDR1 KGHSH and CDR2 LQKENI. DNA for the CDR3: TGTGCCAGCTCACCACCGGGAGAGTCTCCAAACACCATATATTTT. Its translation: CASSPPGESPNTIYF.

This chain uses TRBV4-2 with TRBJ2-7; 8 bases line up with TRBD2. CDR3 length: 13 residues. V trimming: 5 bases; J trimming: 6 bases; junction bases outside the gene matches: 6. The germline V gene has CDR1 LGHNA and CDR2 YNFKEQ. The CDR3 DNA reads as TGTGCCAGCAGCGCGACTAGCGTTCGCGAGCAGTACTTC. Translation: CASSATSVREQYF.

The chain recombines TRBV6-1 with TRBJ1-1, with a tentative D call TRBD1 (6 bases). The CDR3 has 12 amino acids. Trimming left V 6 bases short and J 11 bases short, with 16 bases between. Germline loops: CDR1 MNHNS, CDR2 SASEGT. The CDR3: CASSGTTRWAFF. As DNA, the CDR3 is TGTGCCAGCAGCGGGACAACCCGATGGGCTTTCTTT.

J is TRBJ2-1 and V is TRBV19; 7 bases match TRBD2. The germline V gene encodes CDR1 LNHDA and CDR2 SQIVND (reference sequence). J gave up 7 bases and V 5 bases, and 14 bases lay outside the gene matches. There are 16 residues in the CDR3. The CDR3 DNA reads TGTGCCAGTAGTGTCAGGGTGACGGGAGGTAGAAATGAGCAGTTCTTC. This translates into CASSVRVTGGRNEQFF.

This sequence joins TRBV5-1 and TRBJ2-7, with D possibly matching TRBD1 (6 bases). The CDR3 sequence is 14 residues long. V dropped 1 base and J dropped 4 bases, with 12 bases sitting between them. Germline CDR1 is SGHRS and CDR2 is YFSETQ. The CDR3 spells CASSLNREYYEQYF. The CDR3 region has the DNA TGCGCCAGCAGCTTGAACAGGGAATATTACGAGCAGTACTTC.

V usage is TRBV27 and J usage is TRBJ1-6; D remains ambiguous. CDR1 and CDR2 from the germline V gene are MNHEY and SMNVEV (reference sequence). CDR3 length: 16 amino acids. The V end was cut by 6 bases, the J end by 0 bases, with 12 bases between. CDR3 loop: CASSWEGSSYNSPLHF. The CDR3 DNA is TGTGCCAGCAGCTGGGAAGGGAGCTCCTATAATTCACCCCTCCACTTT.

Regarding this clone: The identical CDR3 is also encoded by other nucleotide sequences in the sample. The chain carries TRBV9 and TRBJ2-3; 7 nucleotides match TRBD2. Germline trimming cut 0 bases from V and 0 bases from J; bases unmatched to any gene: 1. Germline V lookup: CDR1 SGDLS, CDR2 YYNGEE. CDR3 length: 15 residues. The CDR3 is CASSVDSGSTDTQYF. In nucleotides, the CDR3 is TGTGCCAGCAGCGTAGATAGCGGGAGCACAGATACGCAGTATTTT.

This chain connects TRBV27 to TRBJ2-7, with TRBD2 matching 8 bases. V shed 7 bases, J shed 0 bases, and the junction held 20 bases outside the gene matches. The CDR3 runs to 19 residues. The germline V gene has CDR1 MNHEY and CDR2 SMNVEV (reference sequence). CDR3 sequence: CASTPGAWGSGNRSYEQYF. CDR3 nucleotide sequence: TGTGCCAGCACCCCCGGCGCCTGGGGTAGCGGGAACCGCTCCTACGAGCAGTACTTC.

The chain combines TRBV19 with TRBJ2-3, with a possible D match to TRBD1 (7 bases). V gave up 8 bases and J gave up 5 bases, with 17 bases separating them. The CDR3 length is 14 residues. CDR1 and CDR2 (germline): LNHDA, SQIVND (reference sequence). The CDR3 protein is CASAGGNSGDTQYF. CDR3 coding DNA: TGTGCCAGTGCAGGGGGGAATTCTGGAGATACGCAGTATTTT.

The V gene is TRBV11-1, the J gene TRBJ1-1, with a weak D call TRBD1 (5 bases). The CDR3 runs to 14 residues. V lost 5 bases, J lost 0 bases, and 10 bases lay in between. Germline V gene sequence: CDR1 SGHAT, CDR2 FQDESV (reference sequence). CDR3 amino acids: CASSPGLMNTEAFF. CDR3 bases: TGTGCCAGCAGCCCGGGACTCATGAACACTGAAGCTTTCTTT.

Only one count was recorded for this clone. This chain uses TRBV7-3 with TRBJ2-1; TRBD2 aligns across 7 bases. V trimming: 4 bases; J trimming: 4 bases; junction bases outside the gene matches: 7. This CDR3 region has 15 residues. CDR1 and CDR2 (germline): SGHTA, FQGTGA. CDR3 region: CASSSGLVEYNEQFF. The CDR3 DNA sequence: TGTGCCAGCAGCTCTGGACTAGTTGAATACAATGAGCAGTTCTTC. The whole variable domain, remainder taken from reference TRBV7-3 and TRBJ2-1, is GAGVSQTPSNKVTEKGKYVELRCDPISGHTALYWYRQSLGQGPEFLIYFQGTGAADDSGLPNDRFFAVRPEGSVSTLKIQRTERGDSAVYLCASSSGLVEYNEQFFGPGTRLTVL.